The 3 T cell receptor beta chains presented below share a single source sample, sequenced in a study of cytomegalovirus exposure and HLA in healthy donors. Clones were read by immunoSEQ multiplex PCR, and TCRdb kept only the in-frame ones, dropping some. The sample shows 95,000 to 150,000 clones, about nine tenths of them seen only once. Material: PBMCs. The receptors derive from a woman aged 18-29 years in good health and CMV-seronegative.

This chain joins TRBV28 and TRBJ2-2, with 10 bases fitting TRBD1. V was clipped by 5 bases and J by 2 bases; unmatched bases: 2. The CDR3 has 15 amino acids. Germline CDR1 and CDR2: MDHEN and SYDVKM. The CDR3 region is CASSQTGGNTGELFF. The DNA for the CDR3 is TGTGCCAGCAGTCAGACAGGGGGCAACACCGGGGAGCTGTTTTTT. Drawing the rest from reference TRBV28 and TRBJ2-2, the complete variable domain is DVKVTQSSRYLVKRTGEKVFLECVQDMDHENMFWYRQDPGLGLRLIYFSYDVKMKEKGDIPEGYSVSREKKERFSLILESASTNQTSMYLCASSQTGGNTGELFFGEGSRLTVL.

This rearrangement joins TRBV4-1 to TRBJ2-1, with TRBD2 matching over 8 bases. This CDR3 spans 15 amino acids. The V gene's germline CDR1 is MGHRA and CDR2 YSYEKL. Unmatched junction bases numbered 1, after V lost 3 bases and J lost 0 bases. CDR3 DNA: TGCGCCAGCAGCCACGGGGGGGGCTCCTACAATGAGCAGTTCTTC. It yields the protein CASSHGGGSYNEQFF.

This clone was recorded once. The chain has TRBV11-3 and TRBJ2-7; 8 nucleotides match TRBD1. The J segment lost 5 bases and the V segment lost 6 bases, leaving 9 bases of the junction unmatched. This CDR3 is 14 amino acids long. Germline CDR1 and CDR2: SGHNT and YENEEA. CDR3 bases: TGTGCCAGCAGACCCCGGACAGGGCTCGACGAGCAGTACTTC. It yields the protein CASRPRTGLDEQYF.